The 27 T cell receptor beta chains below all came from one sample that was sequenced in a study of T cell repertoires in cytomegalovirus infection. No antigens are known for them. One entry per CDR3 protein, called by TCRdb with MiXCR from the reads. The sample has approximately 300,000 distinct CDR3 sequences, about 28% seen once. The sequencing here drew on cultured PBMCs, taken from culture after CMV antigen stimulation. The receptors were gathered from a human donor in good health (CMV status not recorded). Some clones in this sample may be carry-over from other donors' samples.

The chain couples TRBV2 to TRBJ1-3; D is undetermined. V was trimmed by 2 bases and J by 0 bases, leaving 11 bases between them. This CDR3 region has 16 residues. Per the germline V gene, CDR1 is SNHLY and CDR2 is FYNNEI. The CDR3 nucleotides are TGTGCCAGCAGTGAATTGGTGGGATACTCTGGAAACACCATATATTTT. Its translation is CASSELVGYSGNTIYF.

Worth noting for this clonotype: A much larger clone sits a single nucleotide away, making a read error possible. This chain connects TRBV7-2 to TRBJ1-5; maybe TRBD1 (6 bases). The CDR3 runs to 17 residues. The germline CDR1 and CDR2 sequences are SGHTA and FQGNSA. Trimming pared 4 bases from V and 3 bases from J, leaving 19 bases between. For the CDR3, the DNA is TGTGCCAGCAGCTGGTGGACAGTGAGGAAGGACAATCAGCCCCAGCATTTT. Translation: CASSWWTVRKDNQPQHF.

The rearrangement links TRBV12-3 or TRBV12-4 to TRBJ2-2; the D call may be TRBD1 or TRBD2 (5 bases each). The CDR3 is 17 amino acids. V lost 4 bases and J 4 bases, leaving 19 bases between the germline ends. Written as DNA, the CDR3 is TGTGCCAGCAGTTCCCCCGGGACCCTCTCTAGCACCGGGGAGCTGTTTTTT. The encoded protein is CASSSPGTLSSTGELFF.

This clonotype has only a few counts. The chain's CDR3 is CASSIDADLSNQPQHF. CDR3 nucleotide sequence: TGTGCCAGTAGTATAGATGCCGACCTTAGCAATCAGCCCCAGCATTTT. The chain links TRBV19 to TRBJ1-5; no firm D call. Germline CDR1 LNHDA, CDR2 SQIVND (reference sequence). V lost 0 bases and J lost 0, with 9 bases in between. This CDR3 is 16 amino acids long. Variable domain in full (rest from reference TRBV19 and TRBJ1-5): DGGITQSPKYLFRKEGQNVTLSCEQNLNHDAMYWYRQDPGQGLRLIYYSQIVNDFQKGDIAEGYSVSREKKESFPLTVTSAQKNPTAFYLCASSIDADLSNQPQHFGDGTRLSIL.

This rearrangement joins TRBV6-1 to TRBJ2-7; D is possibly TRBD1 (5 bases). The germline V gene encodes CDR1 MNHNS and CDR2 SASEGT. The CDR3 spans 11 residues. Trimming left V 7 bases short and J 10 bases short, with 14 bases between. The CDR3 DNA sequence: TGTGCCAGCAAACAGGACATTATACAGTACTTC. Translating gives CASKQDIIQYF.

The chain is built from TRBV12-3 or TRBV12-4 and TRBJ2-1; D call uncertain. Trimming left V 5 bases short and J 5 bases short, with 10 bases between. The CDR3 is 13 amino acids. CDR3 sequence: CASSQERDNEQFF. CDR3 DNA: TGTGCCAGCAGTCAGGAGAGAGACAATGAGCAGTTCTTC.

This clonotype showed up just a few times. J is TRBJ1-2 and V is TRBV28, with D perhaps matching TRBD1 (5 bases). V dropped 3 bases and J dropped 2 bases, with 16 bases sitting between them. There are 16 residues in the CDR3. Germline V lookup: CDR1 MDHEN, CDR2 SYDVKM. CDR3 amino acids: CASSLRRRALNYGYTF. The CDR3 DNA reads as TGTGCCAGCAGTTTGAGGCGCAGGGCGCTAAACTATGGCTACACCTTC.

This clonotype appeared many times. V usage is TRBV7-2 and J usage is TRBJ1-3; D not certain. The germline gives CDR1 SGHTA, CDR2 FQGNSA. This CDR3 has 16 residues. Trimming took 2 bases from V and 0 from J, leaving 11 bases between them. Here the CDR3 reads CASSLMAAGSGNTIYF. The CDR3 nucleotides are TGTGCCAGCAGCTTAATGGCGGCCGGCTCTGGAAACACCATATATTTT.

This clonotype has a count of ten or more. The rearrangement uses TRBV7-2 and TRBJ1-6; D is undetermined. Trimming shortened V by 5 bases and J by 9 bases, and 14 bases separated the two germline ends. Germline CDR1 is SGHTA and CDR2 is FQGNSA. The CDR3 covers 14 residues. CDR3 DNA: TGTGCCAGCAGCCCCACATTGAACGGTTCACCCCTCCACTTT. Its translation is CASSPTLNGSPLHF.

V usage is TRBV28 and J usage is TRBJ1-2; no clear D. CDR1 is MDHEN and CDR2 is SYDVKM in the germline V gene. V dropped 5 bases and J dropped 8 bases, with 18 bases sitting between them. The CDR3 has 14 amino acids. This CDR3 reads CASSVHRTVRGYTF. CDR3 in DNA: TGTGCCAGCAGTGTACATAGAACGGTTCGGGGCTACACCTTC.

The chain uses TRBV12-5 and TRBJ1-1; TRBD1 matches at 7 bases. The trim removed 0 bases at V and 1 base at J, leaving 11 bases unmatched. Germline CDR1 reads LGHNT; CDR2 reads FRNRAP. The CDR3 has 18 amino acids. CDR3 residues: CASGLVIMEGAGNTEAFF. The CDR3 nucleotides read TGTGCTAGTGGTTTGGTAATCATGGAGGGGGCGGGGAACACTGAAGCTTTCTTT.

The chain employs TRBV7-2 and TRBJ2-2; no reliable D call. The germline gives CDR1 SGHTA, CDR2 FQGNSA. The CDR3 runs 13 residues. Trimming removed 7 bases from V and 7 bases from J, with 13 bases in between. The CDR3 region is CASTASQVGELFF. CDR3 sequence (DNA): TGTGCCAGCACCGCGAGTCAGGTCGGGGAGCTGTTTTTT.

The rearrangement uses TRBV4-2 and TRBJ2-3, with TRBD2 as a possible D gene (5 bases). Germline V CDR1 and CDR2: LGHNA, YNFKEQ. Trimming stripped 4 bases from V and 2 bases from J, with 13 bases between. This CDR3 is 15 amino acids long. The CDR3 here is CASSLEREFTDTQYF. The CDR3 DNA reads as TGTGCCAGCAGCCTGGAGAGGGAATTCACAGATACGCAGTATTTT.

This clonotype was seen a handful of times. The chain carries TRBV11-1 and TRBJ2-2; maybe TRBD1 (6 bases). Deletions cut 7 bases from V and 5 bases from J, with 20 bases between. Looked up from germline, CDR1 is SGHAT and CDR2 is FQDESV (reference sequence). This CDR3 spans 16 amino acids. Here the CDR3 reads CASTLRQAGRTGELFF. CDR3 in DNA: TGTGCCAGCACCCTCCGACAGGCCGGTCGAACCGGGGAGCTGTTTTTT.

The CDR3 coding sequence is TGTGCCAGCAGATGGACTTTGACACAAGAGACCCAGTACTTC. Protein product: CASRWTLTQETQYF. This rearrangement joins TRBV27 to TRBJ2-5; maybe TRBD2 (5 bases). The CDR3 loop spans 14 amino acids. The V gene's germline CDR1 is MNHEY and CDR2 SMNVEV (reference sequence). Trimming took 6 bases from V and 2 from J, leaving 13 bases between them.

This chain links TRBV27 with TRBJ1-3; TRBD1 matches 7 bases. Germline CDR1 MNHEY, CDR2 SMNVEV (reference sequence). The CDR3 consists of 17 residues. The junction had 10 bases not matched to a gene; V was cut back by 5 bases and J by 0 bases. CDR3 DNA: TGTGCCAGCAGTCTCCCTTACAGGGGACCCTCTGGAAACACCATATATTTT. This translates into CASSLPYRGPSGNTIYF.

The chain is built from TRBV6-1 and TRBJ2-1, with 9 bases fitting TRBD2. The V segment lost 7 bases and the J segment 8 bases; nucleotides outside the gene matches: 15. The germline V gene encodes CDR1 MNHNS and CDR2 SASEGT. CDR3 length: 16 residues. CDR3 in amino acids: CASTPTGLAGRHEQFF. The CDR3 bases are TGTGCCAGCACTCCTACTGGGCTAGCGGGACGGCATGAGCAGTTCTTC.

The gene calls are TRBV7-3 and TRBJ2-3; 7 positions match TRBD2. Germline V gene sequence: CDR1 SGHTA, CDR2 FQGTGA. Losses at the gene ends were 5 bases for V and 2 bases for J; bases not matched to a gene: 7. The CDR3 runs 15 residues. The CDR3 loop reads CASSPSGGNTDTQYF. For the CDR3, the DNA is TGTGCCAGCAGCCCGTCGGGGGGAAACACAGATACGCAGTATTTT.

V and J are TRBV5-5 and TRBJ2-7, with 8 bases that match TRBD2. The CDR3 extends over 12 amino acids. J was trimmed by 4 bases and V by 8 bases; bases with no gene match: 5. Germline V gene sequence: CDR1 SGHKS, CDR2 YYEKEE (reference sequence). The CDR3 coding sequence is TGTGCCAGTATAGCGGGGCCTTACGAGCAGTACTTC. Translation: CASIAGPYEQYF.

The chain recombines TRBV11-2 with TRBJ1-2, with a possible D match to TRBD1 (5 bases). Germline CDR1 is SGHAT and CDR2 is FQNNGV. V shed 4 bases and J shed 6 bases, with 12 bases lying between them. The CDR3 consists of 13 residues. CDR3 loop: CASSSRWGDGYTF. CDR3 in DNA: TGTGCCAGCAGCTCCAGATGGGGGGATGGCTACACCTTC.

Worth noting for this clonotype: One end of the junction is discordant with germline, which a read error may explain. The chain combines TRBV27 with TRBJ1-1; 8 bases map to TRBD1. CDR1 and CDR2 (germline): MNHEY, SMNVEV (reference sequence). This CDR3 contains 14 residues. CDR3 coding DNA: TGTGCCAGCAGTTTAACCAGGACAGGGACTGAAGCTTTATTT. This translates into CASSLTRTGTEALF.

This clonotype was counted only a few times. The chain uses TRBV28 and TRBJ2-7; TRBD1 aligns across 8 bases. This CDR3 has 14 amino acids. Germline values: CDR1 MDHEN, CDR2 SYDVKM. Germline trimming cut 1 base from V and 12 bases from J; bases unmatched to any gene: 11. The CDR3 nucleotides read TGTGCCAGCAGTTTATCAGGATCTACCGGGACAGGGTACTTC. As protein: CASSLSGSTGTGYF.

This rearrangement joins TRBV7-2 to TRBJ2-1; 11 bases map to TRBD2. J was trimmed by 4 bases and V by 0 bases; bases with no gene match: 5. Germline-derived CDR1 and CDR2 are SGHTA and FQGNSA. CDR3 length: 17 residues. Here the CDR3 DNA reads TGTGCCAGCAGCTTAGCCGGACTAGCGGGTAATTACAATGAGCAGTTCTTC. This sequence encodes CASSLAGLAGNYNEQFF.

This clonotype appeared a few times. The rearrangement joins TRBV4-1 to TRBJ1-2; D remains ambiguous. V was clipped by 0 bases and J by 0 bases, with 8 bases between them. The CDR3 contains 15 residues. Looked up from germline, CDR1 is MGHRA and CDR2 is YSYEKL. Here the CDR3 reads CASSQERAPNYGYTF. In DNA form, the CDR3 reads TGCGCCAGCAGCCAAGAAAGGGCCCCTAACTATGGCTACACCTTC.

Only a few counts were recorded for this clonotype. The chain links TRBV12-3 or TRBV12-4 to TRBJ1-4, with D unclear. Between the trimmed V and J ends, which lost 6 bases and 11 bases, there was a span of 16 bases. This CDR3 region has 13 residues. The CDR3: CASSPGRLRKLFF. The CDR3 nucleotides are TGTGCCAGCAGCCCCGGACGGTTGAGGAAACTGTTTTTT.

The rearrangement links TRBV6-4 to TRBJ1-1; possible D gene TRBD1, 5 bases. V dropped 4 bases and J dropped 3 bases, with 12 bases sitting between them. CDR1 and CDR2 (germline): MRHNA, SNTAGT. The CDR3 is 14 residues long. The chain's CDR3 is CASSGGPGDTEAFF. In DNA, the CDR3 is TGTGCCAGCAGTGGGGGACCTGGGGACACTGAAGCTTTCTTT.

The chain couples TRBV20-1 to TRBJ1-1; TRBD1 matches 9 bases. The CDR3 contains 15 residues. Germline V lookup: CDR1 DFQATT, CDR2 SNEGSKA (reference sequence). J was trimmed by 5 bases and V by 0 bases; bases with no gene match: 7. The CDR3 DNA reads TGCAGTGCTAGAGATAGGGGACAGGGAGGAACTGAAGCTTTCTTT. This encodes CSARDRGQGGTEAFF.